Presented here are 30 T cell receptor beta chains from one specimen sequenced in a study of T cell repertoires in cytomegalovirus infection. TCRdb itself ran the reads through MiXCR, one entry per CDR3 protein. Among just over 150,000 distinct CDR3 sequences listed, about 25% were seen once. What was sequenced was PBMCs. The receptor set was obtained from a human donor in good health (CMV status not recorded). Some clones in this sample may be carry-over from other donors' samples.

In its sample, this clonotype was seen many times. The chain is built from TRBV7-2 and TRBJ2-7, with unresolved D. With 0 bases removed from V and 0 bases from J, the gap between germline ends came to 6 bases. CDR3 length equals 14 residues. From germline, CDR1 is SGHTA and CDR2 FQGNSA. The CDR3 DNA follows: TGTGCCAGCAGCTTAGCTGTTAACTCCTACGAGCAGTACTTC. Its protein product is CASSLAVNSYEQYF.

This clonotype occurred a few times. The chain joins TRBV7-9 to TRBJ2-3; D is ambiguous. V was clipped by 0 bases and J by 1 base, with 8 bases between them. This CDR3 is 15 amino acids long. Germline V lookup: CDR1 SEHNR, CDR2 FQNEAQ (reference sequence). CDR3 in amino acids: CASSLATAGTDTQYF. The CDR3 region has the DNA TGTGCCAGCAGCTTAGCGACCGCAGGCACAGATACGCAGTATTTT. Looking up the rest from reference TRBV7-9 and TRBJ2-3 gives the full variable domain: DTGVSQNPRHKITKRGQNVTFRCDPISEHNRLYWYRQTLGQGPEFLTYFQNEAQLEKSRLLSDRFSAERPKGSFSTLEIQRTEQGDSAMYLCASSLATAGTDTQYFGPGTRLTVL.

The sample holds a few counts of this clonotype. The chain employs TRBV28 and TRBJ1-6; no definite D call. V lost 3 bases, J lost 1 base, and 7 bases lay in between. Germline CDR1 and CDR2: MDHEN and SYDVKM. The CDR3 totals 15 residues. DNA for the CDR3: TGTGCCAGCAGTTTGAAGGGTTCCTATAATTCACCCCTCCACTTT. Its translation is CASSLKGSYNSPLHF.

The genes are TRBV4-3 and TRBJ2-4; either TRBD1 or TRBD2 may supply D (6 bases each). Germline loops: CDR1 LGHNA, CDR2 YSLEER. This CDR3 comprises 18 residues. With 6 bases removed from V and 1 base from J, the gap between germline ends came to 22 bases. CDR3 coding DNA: TGCGCCAGCAGTCACTTTTACCTTAGGGGGGTGGCCAAAAACATTCAGTACTTC. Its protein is CASSHFYLRGVAKNIQYF.

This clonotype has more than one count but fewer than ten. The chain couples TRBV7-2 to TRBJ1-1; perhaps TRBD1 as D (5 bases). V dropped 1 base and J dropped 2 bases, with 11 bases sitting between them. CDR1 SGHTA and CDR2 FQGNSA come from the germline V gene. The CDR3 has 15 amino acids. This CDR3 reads CASSLGQWLNTEAFF. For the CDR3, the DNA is TGTGCCAGCAGCTTAGGACAGTGGCTTAACACTGAAGCTTTCTTT.

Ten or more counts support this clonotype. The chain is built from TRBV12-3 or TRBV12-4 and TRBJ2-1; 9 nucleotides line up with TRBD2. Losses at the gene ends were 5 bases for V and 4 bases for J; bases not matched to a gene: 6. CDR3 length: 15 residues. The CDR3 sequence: CASSGSGGPYNEQFF. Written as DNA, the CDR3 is TGTGCCAGCAGTGGTAGCGGGGGCCCTTACAATGAGCAGTTCTTC.

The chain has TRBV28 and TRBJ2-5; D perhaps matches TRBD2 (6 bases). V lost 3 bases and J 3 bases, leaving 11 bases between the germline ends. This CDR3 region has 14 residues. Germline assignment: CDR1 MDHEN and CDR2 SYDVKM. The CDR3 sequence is CASSLPGSEETQYF. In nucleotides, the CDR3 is TGTGCCAGCAGTTTGCCCGGGAGCGAAGAGACCCAGTACTTC.

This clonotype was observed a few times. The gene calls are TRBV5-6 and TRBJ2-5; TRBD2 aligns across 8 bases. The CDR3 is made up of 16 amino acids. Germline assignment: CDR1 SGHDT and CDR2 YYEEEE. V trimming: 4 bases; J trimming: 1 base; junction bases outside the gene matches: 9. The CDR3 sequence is CASSAFLAGVQETQYF. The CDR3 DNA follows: TGTGCCAGCAGCGCATTCCTAGCGGGTGTCCAAGAGACCCAGTACTTC.

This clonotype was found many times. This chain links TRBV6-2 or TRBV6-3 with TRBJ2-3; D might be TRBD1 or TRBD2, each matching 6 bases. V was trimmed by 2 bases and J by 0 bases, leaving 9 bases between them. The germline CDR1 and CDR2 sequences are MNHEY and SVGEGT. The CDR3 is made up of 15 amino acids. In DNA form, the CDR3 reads TGTGCCAGCAGTTACGGCGGGACAAGCACAGATACGCAGTATTTT. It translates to CASSYGGTSTDTQYF.

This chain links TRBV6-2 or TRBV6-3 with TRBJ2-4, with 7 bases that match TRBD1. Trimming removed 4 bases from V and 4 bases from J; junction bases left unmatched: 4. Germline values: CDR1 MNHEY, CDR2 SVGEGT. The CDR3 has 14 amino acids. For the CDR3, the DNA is TGTGCCAGCAGTTCTACGGGACAGAAAAACATTCAGTACTTC. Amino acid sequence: CASSSTGQKNIQYF.

The CDR3 loop is CAISESDNSPLHF. The CDR3 DNA is TGTGCCATCAGTGAGTCCGATAATTCACCCCTCCACTTT. The V call is TRBV10-3, the J call TRBJ1-6; D remains ambiguous. Trimming took off 0 bases at V and 5 bases at J, with 2 bases between the two ends. This CDR3 has 13 residues. The germline gives CDR1 ENHRY, CDR2 SYGVKD.

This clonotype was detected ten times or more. The CDR3 protein is CASSPREGLNEKLFF. CDR3 nucleotides: TGTGCCAGCAGCCCACGGGAGGGCCTGAATGAAAAACTGTTTTTT. The chain is built from TRBV7-9 and TRBJ1-4; no reliable D call. This CDR3 is 15 amino acids long. The germline gives CDR1 SEHNR, CDR2 FQNEAQ (reference sequence). Trimming left V 5 bases short and J 5 bases short, with 15 bases between.

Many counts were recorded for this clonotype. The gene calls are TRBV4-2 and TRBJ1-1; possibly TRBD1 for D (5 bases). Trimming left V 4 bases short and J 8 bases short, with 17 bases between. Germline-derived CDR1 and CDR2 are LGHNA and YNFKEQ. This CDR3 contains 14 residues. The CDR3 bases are TGTGCCAGCAGCCCGGTGGCAGGGACGGGAGAAGCTTTCTTT. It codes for CASSPVAGTGEAFF.

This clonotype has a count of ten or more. The CDR3 reads CASRADRGPGNTIYF. The CDR3 DNA sequence: TGTGCCAGCAGGGCGGACAGGGGGCCTGGAAACACCATATATTTT. The V gene is TRBV6-5, the J gene TRBJ1-3, with 11 bases matching TRBD1. V was pared by 6 bases and J by 2 bases, with 3 bases of the junction left unmatched. The germline CDR1 and CDR2 sequences are MNHEY and SVGAGI. This CDR3 contains 15 residues.

The CDR3 sequence is CASRRQGQGYEQYF. The CDR3 bases are TGTGCCAGCAGGAGGCAGGGACAGGGCTACGAGCAGTACTTC. The chain employs TRBV5-6 and TRBJ2-7; TRBD1 matches 9 bases. Germline V gene sequence: CDR1 SGHDT, CDR2 YYEEEE. The CDR3 totals 14 residues. V was clipped by 5 bases and J by 3 bases; unmatched bases: 6.

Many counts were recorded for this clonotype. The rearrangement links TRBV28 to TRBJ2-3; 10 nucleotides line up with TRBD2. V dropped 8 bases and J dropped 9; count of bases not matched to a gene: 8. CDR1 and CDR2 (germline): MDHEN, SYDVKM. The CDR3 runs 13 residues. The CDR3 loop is CASHDEREGTQYF. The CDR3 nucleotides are TGTGCCAGCCACGATGAGCGGGAGGGAACGCAGTATTTT.

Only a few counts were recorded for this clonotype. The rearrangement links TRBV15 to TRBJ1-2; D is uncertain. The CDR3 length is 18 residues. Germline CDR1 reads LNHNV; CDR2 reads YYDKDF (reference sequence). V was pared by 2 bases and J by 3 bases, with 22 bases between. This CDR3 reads CATSRTWRSAPNHYGYTF. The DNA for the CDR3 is TGTGCCACCAGCAGAACATGGAGGAGCGCCCCAAATCACTATGGCTACACCTTC.

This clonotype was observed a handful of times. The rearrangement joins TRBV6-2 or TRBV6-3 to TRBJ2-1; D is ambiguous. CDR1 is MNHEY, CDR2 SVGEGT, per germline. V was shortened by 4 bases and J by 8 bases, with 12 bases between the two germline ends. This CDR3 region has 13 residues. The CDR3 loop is CASSSNNGHEQFF. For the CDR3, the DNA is TGTGCCAGCAGTTCGAACAACGGGCATGAGCAGTTCTTC.

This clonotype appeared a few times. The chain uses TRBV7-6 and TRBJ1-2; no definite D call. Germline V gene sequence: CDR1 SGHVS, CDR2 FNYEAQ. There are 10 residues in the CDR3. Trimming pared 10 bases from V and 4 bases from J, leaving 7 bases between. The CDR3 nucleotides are TGTGCCATAAAGGGCTATGGCTACACCTTC. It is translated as CAIKGYGYTF.

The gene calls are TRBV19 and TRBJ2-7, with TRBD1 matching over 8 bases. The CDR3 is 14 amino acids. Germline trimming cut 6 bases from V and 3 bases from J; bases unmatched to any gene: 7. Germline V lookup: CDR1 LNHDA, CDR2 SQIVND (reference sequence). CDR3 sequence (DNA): TGTGCCAGTAGGCCCGGGACAGGCGACTACGAGCAGTACTTC. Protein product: CASRPGTGDYEQYF.

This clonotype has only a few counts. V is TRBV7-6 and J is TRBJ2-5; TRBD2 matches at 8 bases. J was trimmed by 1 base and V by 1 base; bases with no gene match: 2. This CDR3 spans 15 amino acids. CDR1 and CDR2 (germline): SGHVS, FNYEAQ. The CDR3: CASSLDRGGQETQYF. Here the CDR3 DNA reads TGTGCCAGCAGCTTAGACCGGGGGGGCCAAGAGACCCAGTACTTC. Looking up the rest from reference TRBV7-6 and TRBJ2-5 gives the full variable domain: GAGVSQSPRYKVTKRGQDVALRCDPISGHVSLYWYRQALGQGPEFLTYFNYEAQQDKSGLPNDRFSAERPEGSISTLTIQRTEQRDSAMYRCASSLDRGGQETQYFGPGTRLLVL.

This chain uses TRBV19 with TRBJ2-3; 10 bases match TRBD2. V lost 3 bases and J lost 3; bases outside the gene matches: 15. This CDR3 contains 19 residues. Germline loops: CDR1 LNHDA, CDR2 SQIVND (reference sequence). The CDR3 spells CASSIDSSGRAAGTDTQYF. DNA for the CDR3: TGTGCCAGTAGTATTGATTCAAGCGGGAGGGCCGCGGGGACAGATACGCAGTATTTT.

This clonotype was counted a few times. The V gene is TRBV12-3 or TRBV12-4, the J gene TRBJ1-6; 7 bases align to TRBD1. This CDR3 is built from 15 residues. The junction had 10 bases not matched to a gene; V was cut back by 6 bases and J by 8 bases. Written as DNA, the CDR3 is TGTGCCAGCAGACCCGCGGAAGGGGGCTATTCACCCCTCCACTTT. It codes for CASRPAEGGYSPLHF.

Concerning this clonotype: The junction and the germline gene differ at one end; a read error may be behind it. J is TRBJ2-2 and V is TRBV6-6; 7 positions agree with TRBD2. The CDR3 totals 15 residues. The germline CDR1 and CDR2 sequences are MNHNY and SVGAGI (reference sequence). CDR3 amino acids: CVSSHGGSYTGELFF. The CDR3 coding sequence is TGTGTCAGCAGTCACGGGGGGTCGTACACCGGGGAGCTGTTTTTT.

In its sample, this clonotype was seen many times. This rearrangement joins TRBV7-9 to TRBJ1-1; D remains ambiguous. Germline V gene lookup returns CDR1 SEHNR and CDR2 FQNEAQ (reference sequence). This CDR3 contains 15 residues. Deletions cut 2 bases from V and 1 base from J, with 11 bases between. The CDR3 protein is CASSLLAGENTEAFF. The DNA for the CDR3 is TGTGCCAGCAGCTTATTGGCAGGCGAGAACACTGAAGCTTTCTTT.

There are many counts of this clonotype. Written as DNA, the CDR3 is TGTGCCAGCAGCCTAGGTCCCACAGGGAGGGACACTGAAGCTTTCTTT. This gives the protein CASSLGPTGRDTEAFF. The chain couples TRBV12-3 or TRBV12-4 to TRBJ1-1; TRBD1 is a possible D gene (6 bases). The CDR3 is 16 amino acids. V was cut by 6 bases and J by 3 bases, with 20 bases left in between.

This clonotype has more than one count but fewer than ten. DNA for the CDR3: TGTGCCATCACTCCAGCGGGGCCTAGCACAGATACGCAGTATTTT. Translated: CAITPAGPSTDTQYF. The V gene is TRBV10-3, the J gene TRBJ2-3; 7 bases line up with TRBD2. The CDR3 runs to 15 residues. CDR1 ENHRY and CDR2 SYGVKD come from the germline V gene. Trimming cost V 7 bases and J 0 bases; bases outside gene matches: 7.

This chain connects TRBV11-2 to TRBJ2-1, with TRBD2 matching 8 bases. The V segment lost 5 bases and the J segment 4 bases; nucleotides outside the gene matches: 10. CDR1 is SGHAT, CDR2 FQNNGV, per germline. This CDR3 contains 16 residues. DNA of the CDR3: TGTGCCAGCAGCCCCCTGAGGAAGCGGGAGTACAATGAGCAGTTCTTC. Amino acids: CASSPLRKREYNEQFF.

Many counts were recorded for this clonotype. CDR3 DNA sequence: TGTGCCAGCAGCTTAGCGGGACAGGGGGCGGGGGAGCTGTTTTTT. Its translation: CASSLAGQGAGELFF. The rearrangement links TRBV28 to TRBJ2-2; 12 bases map to TRBD1. Germline V gene lookup returns CDR1 MDHEN and CDR2 SYDVKM. The length of the CDR3 is 15 residues. V shed 6 bases and J 8 bases; nucleotides not matched to a gene: 7.

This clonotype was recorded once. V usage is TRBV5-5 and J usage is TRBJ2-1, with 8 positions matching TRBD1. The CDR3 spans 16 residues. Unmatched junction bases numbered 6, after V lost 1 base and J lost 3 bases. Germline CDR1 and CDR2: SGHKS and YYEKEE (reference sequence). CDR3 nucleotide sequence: TGTGCCAGCAGCTTGTTCGCCGGGACAGGCTACAATGAGCAGTTCTTC. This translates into CASSLFAGTGYNEQFF.